The sequence of this T cell receptor beta chain was determined in a study of control samples from healthy donors and cancer patients. Sequencing used immunoSEQ multiplex PCR; TCRdb keeps in-frame clones, though not all of them. This repertoire shows 100,000 to 150,000 clones, just under 95% found once; its top ten account for 4.5% to 7%. The receptor was isolated from a man aged 18 to 29 in good health. The sequencing sample was made of blood.

CDR3 nucleotide sequence: TGTGCCAGCAGCTTGGAGGATAGCGGGTACACCGGGGAGCTGTTTTTT. Protein: CASSLEDSGYTGELFF. The chain recombines TRBV5-4 with TRBJ2-2, with 7 bases identical to TRBD2. Trimming at V came to 0 bases and at J to 3 bases, leaving 5 bases not matched to a gene. CDR3 length: 16 amino acids. Germline V gene data show CDR1 as SGHNT and CDR2 as YYREEE (reference sequence).